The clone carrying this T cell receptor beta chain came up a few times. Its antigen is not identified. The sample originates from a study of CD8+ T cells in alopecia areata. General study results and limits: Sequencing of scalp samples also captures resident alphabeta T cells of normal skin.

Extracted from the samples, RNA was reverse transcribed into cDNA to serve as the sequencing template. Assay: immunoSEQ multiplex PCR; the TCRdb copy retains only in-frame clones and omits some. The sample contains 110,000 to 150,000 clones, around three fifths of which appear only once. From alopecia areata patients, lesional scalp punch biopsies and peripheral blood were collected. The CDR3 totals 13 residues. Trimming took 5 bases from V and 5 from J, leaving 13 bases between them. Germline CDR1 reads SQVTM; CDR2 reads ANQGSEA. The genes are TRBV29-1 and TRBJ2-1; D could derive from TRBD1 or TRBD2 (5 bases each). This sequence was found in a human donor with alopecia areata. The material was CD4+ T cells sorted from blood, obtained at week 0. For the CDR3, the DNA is TGCAGCGTTTACGCCGGGACGAACAATGAGCAGTTCTTC. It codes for CSVYAGTNNEQFF.